The 26 T cell receptor beta chains reported below all come from one sample, sequenced in a study of OX40 agonist ivuxolimab in advanced cancers. Sequenced by immunoSEQ multiplex PCR; TCRdb stores in-frame clones only, minus some. This sample has some 68,000 clones, with roughly nine tenths found just once. Source: CD4+ or CD8+ T cells sorted from blood, taken in a trial of the OX40 agonist ivuxolimab. Receptors were obtained from an adult with an advanced solid tumor such as melanoma, head and neck, liver or kidney cancer.

This rearrangement joins TRBV9 to TRBJ2-1; 9 bases map to TRBD1. CDR3 length: 14 residues. The germline V gene encodes CDR1 SGDLS and CDR2 YYNGEE. Trimming at V came to 2 bases and at J to 6 bases, leaving 3 bases not matched to a gene. The CDR3 loop is CASSVLTGGNEQFF. CDR3 bases: TGTGCCAGCAGCGTTCTGACAGGGGGCAATGAGCAGTTCTTC.

The chain is built from TRBV6-1 and TRBJ2-1; 14 positions match TRBD2. Germline values: CDR1 MNHNS, CDR2 SASEGT. With 4 bases clipped from V and 9 bases from J, the junction kept 8 bases outside the gene matches. There are 16 residues in the CDR3. The CDR3 reads CASSGTSGGPRGEQFF. DNA of the CDR3: TGTGCCAGCAGTGGGACTAGCGGGGGGCCCAGGGGTGAGCAGTTCTTC.

The chain carries TRBV5-6 and TRBJ2-3; 7 bases line up with TRBD2. The trim removed 0 bases at V and 3 bases at J, leaving 4 bases unmatched. The length of the CDR3 is 15 residues. Germline-derived CDR1 and CDR2 are SGHDT and YYEEEE. As DNA, the CDR3 is TGTGCCAGCAGCTTGGTTCTAGCGGCAACAGATACGCAGTATTTT. Protein: CASSLVLAATDTQYF.

This clone was counted once. The chain carries TRBV2 and TRBJ2-5, with TRBD1 matching over 9 bases. Germline CDR1 and CDR2: SNHLY and FYNNEI. With V trimmed by 7 bases and J by 5 bases, 11 bases remained unmatched. The CDR3 is made up of 15 amino acids. Here the CDR3 DNA reads TGTGCCAGCACCGGTATTGGACAGGGGAGGGAGACCCAGTACTTC. Residues: CASTGIGQGRETQYF. Full variable domain (outside the CDR3, taken from reference TRBV2 and TRBJ2-5): EPEVTQTPSHQVTQMGQEVILRCVPISNHLYFYWYRQILGQKVEFLVSFYNNEISEKSEIFDDQFSVERPDGSNFTLKIRSTKLEDSAMYFCASTGIGQGRETQYFGPGTRLLVL.

There are a few counts of this clone. The gene calls are TRBV4-1 and TRBJ2-3; weak D call: TRBD2 (5 bases). Per the germline V gene, CDR1 is MGHRA and CDR2 is YSYEKL. The CDR3 spans 16 residues. Trimming took off 4 bases at V and 0 bases at J, with 14 bases between the two ends. CDR3 in amino acids: CASSLGLAASTDTQYF. CDR3 nucleotides: TGCGCCAGCAGCCTCGGACTCGCGGCGAGCACAGATACGCAGTATTTT.

The chain couples TRBV5-1 to TRBJ2-3; D unresolved. The CDR3 has 11 residues. Deletions cut 5 bases from V and 2 bases from J, with 3 bases between. The germline V gene encodes CDR1 SGHRS and CDR2 YFSETQ. The CDR3 is CASRITDTQYF. The CDR3 nucleotides are TGCGCCAGCAGAATCACAGATACGCAGTATTTT.

The chain couples TRBV4-2 to TRBJ2-1; tentative D call: TRBD1 (5 bases). The CDR3 runs 15 residues. With 0 bases removed from V and 0 bases from J, the gap between germline ends came to 6 bases. Germline loops: CDR1 LGHNA, CDR2 YNFKEQ. CDR3 amino acids: CASSQDQGSYNEQFF. CDR3 DNA sequence: TGTGCCAGCAGCCAAGATCAGGGCTCCTACAATGAGCAGTTCTTC.

The chain carries TRBV6-1 and TRBJ2-3; D might be TRBD1 (6 bases). This CDR3 is built from 12 residues. Germline assignment: CDR1 MNHNS and CDR2 SASEGT. Between the trimmed V and J ends, which lost 5 bases and 6 bases, there was a span of 9 bases. The CDR3 is CASSRGSDTQYF. CDR3 in DNA: TGTGCCAGCAGTAGGGGGTCGGATACGCAGTATTTT.

The chain uses TRBV19 and TRBJ1-2; unclear D gene. The V end lost 2 bases, the J end lost 6 bases, and 13 bases lay between the germline ends. In germline, CDR1 is LNHDA, CDR2 SQIVND (reference sequence). CDR3 length: 14 residues. This chain's CDR3 is CASSISLGANGYTF. The CDR3 DNA reads as TGTGCCAGTAGTATAAGTTTGGGAGCGAATGGCTACACCTTC.

V gene TRBV4-1 combines with J gene TRBJ2-7; D uncertain. The CDR3 loop spans 15 amino acids. Germline CDR1 and CDR2: MGHRA and YSYEKL. Trimming took 0 bases from V and 0 from J, leaving 9 bases between them. CDR3 protein: CASSQESRSSYEQYF. The CDR3 DNA follows: TGCGCCAGCAGCCAAGAGTCTAGGAGCTCCTACGAGCAGTACTTC.

This clone appeared a single time. J is TRBJ2-2 and V is TRBV30; TRBD2 agrees at 7 bases. Germline CDR1 and CDR2: GTSNPN and SVGIG (reference sequence). Germline trimming cut 3 bases from V and 3 bases from J; bases unmatched to any gene: 7. The CDR3 sequence is 15 residues long. This CDR3 is CAWSFGLGDTGELFF. The CDR3 DNA reads as TGTGCCTGGAGCTTCGGACTAGGCGACACCGGGGAGCTGTTTTTT.

The chain has TRBV2 and TRBJ2-5; possibly TRBD2 for D (6 bases). CDR1 and CDR2 from the germline V gene are SNHLY and FYNNEI. With 6 bases removed from V and 4 bases from J, the gap between germline ends came to 12 bases. The CDR3 extends over 13 amino acids. CDR3 sequence: CASSWTIIETQYF. DNA for the CDR3: TGTGCCAGCAGCTGGACTATAATAGAGACCCAGTACTTC.

The chain uses TRBV6-5 and TRBJ2-2; D is uncertain. The V and J ends lost 4 bases and 3 bases respectively, with 9 bases between them. CDR1 is MNHEY, CDR2 SVGAGI, per germline. This CDR3 is 14 amino acids long. The CDR3 region has the DNA TGTGCCAGCAGTTTGCTTTTTGACACCGGGGAGCTGTTTTTT. This codes for CASSLLFDTGELFF.

The J gene is TRBJ2-6, the V gene TRBV7-8; D call uncertain. This CDR3 comprises 18 residues. V lost 5 bases and J lost 5, with 22 bases in between. CDR1 and CDR2 (germline): SGHVS, FQNEAQ. Written as DNA, the CDR3 is TGTGCCAGCAGCCCCGAATCGTACCCACAAAGTCGGGCCAACGTCCTGACTTTC. It is translated as CASSPESYPQSRANVLTF.

The chain employs TRBV7-9 and TRBJ2-5; D perhaps matches TRBD2 (6 bases). CDR3 length: 14 amino acids. Germline assignment: CDR1 SEHNR and CDR2 FQNEAQ (reference sequence). The V end lost 2 bases, the J end lost 7 bases, and 14 bases lay between the germline ends. The CDR3 DNA is TGTGCCAGCAGCTTACCTCCCCCGGAGGGGACCCAGTACTTC. It yields the protein CASSLPPPEGTQYF.

The CDR3 nucleotides read TGTGCCAGCAGCTTGTGGAATGAGCAGTTCTTC. Amino acid sequence: CASSLWNEQFF. V and J are TRBV5-4 and TRBJ2-1; D gene ambiguous. V lost 1 base to trimming and J lost 7 bases, with 3 bases between them. In germline, CDR1 is SGHNT, CDR2 YYREEE (reference sequence). The CDR3 covers 11 residues.

The chain carries TRBV4-1 and TRBJ2-3; 7 bases line up with TRBD2. CDR3 size: 17 residues. V lost 4 bases, J lost 0 bases, and 10 bases stayed unmatched. Germline V gives CDR1 MGHRA, CDR2 YSYEKL. For the CDR3, the DNA is TGCGCCAGCAGCCTCGAAGGGCGGGGAGGGAGCACAGATACGCAGTATTTT. Amino acid sequence: CASSLEGRGGSTDTQYF.

This clone has a handful of counts. The rearrangement links TRBV29-1 to TRBJ1-1; D is unresolved. This CDR3 region has 13 residues. CDR1 is SQVTM, CDR2 ANQGSEA, per germline. Trimming pared 7 bases from V and 0 bases from J, leaving 12 bases between. The CDR3 DNA reads as TGCAGCGCTGCGGGCTTCATGAACACTGAAGCTTTCTTT. Translating it yields CSAAGFMNTEAFF.

The chain combines TRBV27 with TRBJ1-6, with a possible D match to TRBD1 (6 bases). Germline V gene lookup returns CDR1 MNHEY and CDR2 SMNVEV (reference sequence). Trimming cost V 2 bases and J 9 bases, with 11 bases left between them. This CDR3 is 14 amino acids long. This CDR3 is CASSLGGGRSPLHF. The DNA for the CDR3 is TGTGCCAGCAGTTTAGGGGGGGGCCGTTCACCCCTCCACTTT.

This clone has a handful of counts. The gene calls are TRBV5-4 and TRBJ1-1; D remains unclear. This CDR3 has 12 amino acids. V was cut by 0 bases and J by 3 bases, with 3 bases left in between. CDR1 is SGHNT, CDR2 YYREEE, per germline (reference sequence). CDR3 nucleotide sequence: TGTGCCAGCAGCTTGGTGGACACTGAAGCTTTCTTT. Its protein product is CASSLVDTEAFF.

V and J are TRBV5-4 and TRBJ2-7; 9 bases fit TRBD2. The V gene's germline CDR1 is SGHNT and CDR2 YYREEE (reference sequence). The CDR3 extends over 15 amino acids. The V and J ends lost 4 bases and 0 bases, in that order; junction bases with no gene match: 5. This CDR3 reads CASSPGTSSSYEQYF. CDR3 bases: TGTGCCAGCAGCCCCGGGACTAGCAGCTCCTACGAGCAGTACTTC.

A single count supports this clone. The chain is built from TRBV28 and TRBJ1-1; D not resolved. The CDR3 contains 13 residues. Trimming removed 6 bases at V and 1 base at J, with 9 bases between. The germline V gene has CDR1 MDHEN and CDR2 SYDVKM. CDR3: CASRHTANTEAFF. CDR3 nucleotides: TGTGCCAGCAGACATACAGCGAACACTGAAGCTTTCTTT.

This clone was detected a few times. The V gene is TRBV7-9, the J gene TRBJ1-5; 8 bases line up with TRBD1. Germline assignment: CDR1 SEHNR and CDR2 FQNEAQ (reference sequence). This CDR3 comprises 14 residues. The V gene end was trimmed by 5 bases and the J gene end by 4 bases; junction bases not matched to a gene: 4. DNA of the CDR3: TGTGCCAGCAGCCAGGGGACAGGTAATCAGCCCCAGCATTTT. Amino acid sequence: CASSQGTGNQPQHF.

This chain uses TRBV7-2 with TRBJ2-3; perhaps TRBD1 as D (6 bases). Trimming left V 3 bases short and J 2 bases short, with 12 bases between. Per germline, CDR1 SGHTA and CDR2 FQGNSA. The CDR3 covers 15 residues. The CDR3 loop reads CASSFTGTSTDTQYF. The CDR3 DNA sequence: TGTGCCAGCAGCTTCACAGGGACCTCCACAGATACGCAGTATTTT.

V usage is TRBV15 and J usage is TRBJ2-7; 7 nucleotides align to TRBD1. The germline gives CDR1 LNHNV, CDR2 YYDKDF (reference sequence). The CDR3 is 16 amino acids. Trimming took 2 bases from V and 2 from J; bases not matched to a gene: 9. CDR3 in DNA: TGTGCCACCAGCAGACTACAGGGGACGAAAGCCTACGAGCAGTACTTC. Translated: CATSRLQGTKAYEQYF.

A note on this clone: The same CDR3 arises from other DNA sequences in this sample as well. This chain uses TRBV28 with TRBJ1-1; D gene uncertain. The germline V gene has CDR1 MDHEN and CDR2 SYDVKM. The CDR3 has 13 amino acids. V lost 3 bases, J lost 0 bases, and 5 bases lay in between. CDR3 sequence (DNA): TGTGCCAGCAGTTTTCCCCTGAACACTGAAGCTTTCTTT. Translation gives CASSFPLNTEAFF.